This T cell receptor (beta chain) appears in the sequencing data of a study of multiple sclerosis patients with progressive multifocal leukoencephalopathy. The study, taken as a whole, reports: PML-onset expanded TRB clones were detectable before and during natalizumab therapy.

This CDR3 is 15 amino acids long. Germline CDR1 is SGHTA and CDR2 is FQGNSA. V lost 4 bases to trimming and J lost 3 bases; unmatched junction nucleotides: 5. As for this clone: Its antigen is unknown.

Specified time point: more than five months of natalizumab therapy. All patients had prior interferon beta, and all PML patients were female. At 6 months of natalizumab came T1, and at 12 months came T2. Every PCR reaction included synthetic inline CDR3 controls for all V-J pairings. Clones were sequenced by immunoSEQ multiplex PCR, and TCRdb holds only the in-frame ones, with some missing. The table lists under 30,000 clones, around nine tenths of them singletons. The sample was PBMCs, taken from a patient treated with natalizumab. The receptor was derived from a human donor with multiple sclerosis. This sequence joins TRBV7-2 and TRBJ2-2, with 7 bases that match TRBD2. The CDR3 bases are TGTGCCAGCAGCTGGGAGGGGAGGGACACCGGGGAGCTGTTTTTT. It specifies CASSWEGRDTGELFF. The full variable domain, its missing parts supplied by reference TRBV7-2 and TRBJ2-2, is GAGVSQSPSNKVTEKGKDVELRCDPISGHTALYWYRQSLGQGLEFLIYFQGNSAPDKSGLPSDRFSAERTGGSVSTLTIQRTQQEDSAVYLCASSWEGRDTGELFFGEGSRLTVL.